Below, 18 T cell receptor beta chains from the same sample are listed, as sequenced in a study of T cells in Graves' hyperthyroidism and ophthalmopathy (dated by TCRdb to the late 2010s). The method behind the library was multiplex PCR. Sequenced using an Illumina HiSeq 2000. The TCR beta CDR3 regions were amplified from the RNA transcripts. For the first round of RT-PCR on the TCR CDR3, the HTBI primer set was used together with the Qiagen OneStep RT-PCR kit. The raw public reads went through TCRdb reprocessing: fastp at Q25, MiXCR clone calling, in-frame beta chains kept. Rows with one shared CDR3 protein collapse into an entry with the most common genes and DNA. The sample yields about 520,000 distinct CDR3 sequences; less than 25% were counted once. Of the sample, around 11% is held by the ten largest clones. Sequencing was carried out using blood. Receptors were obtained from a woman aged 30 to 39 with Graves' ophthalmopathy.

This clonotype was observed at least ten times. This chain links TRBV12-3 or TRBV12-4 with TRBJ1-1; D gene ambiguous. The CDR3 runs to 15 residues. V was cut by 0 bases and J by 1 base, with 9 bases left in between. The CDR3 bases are TGTGCCAGCAGTTTAGCCGAATATCGGAACACTGAAGCTTTCTTT. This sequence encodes CASSLAEYRNTEAFF.

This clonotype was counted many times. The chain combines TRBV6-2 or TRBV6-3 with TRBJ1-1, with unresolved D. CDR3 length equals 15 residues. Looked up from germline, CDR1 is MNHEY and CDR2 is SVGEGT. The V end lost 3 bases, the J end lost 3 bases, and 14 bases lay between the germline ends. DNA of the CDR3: TGTGCCAGCAGTTATAACCCACCCGTCTACACTGAAGCTTTCTTT. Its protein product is CASSYNPPVYTEAFF.

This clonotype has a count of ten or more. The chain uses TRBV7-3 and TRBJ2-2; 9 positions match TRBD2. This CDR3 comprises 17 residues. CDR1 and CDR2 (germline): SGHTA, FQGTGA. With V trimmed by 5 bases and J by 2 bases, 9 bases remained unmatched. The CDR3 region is CASSANGLALNTGELFF. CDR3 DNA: TGTGCCAGCAGCGCAAACGGACTAGCGCTCAACACCGGGGAGCTGTTTTTT.

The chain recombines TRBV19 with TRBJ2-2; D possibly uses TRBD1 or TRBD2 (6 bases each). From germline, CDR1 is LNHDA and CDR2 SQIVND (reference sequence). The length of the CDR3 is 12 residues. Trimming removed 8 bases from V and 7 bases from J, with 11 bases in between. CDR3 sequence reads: CASGGRIGELFF. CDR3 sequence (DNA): TGTGCCAGTGGGGGGCGCATCGGGGAGCTGTTTTTT. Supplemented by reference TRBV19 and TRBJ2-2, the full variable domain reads DGGITQSPKYLFRKEGQNVTLSCEQNLNHDAMYWYRQDPGQGLRLIYYSQIVNDFQKGDIAEGYSVSREKKESFPLTVTSAQKNPTAFYLCASGGRIGELFFGEGSRLTVL.

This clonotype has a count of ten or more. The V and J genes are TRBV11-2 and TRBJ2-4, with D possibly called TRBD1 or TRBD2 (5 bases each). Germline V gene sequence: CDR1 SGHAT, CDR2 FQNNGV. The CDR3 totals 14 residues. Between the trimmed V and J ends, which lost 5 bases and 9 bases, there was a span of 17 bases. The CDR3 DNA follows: TGTGCCAGCAGCACCGTTGGGGGTGAGAGCATTCAGTACTTC. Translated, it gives CASSTVGGESIQYF.

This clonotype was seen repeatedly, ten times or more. This CDR3 reads CASSGPAGGLPLYEQYF. The CDR3 DNA reads as TGTGCCAGCAGCGGGCCAGCGGGGGGGCTCCCATTATACGAGCAGTACTTC. This chain connects TRBV6-5 to TRBJ2-7; 10 nucleotides align to TRBD2. CDR1 and CDR2 (germline): MNHEY, SVGAGI. The CDR3 runs to 17 residues. Trimming at V came to 6 bases and at J to 4 bases, leaving 15 bases not matched to a gene.

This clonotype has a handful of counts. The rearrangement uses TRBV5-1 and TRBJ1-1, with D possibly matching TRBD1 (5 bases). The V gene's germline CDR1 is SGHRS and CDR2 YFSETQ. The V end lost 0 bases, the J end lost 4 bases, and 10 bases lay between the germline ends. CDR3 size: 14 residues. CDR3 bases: TGCGCCAGCAGCTTGGGAGGGGCTTCCACTGAAGCTTTCTTT. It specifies CASSLGGASTEAFF.

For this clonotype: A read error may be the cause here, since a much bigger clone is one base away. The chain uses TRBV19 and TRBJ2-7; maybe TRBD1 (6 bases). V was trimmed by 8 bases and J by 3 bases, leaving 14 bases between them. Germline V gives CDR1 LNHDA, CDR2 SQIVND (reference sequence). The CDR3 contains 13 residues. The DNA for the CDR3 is TGTGCCAGTGCACAGGGATACGGCTACGAGCAGTACTTC. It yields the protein CASAQGYGYEQYF.

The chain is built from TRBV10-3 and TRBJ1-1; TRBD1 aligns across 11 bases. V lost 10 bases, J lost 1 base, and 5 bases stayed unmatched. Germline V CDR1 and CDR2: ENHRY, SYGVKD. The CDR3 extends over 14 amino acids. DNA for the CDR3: TGTGCCACGCGGACAGGGGGCACGAACACTGAAGCTTTCTTT. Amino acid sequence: CATRTGGTNTEAFF.

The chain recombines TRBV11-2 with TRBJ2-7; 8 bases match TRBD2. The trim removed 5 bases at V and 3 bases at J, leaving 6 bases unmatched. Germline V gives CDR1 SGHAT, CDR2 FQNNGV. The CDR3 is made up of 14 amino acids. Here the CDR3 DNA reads TGTGCCAGCAGCCCCACGGGGGGGAGCTACGAGCAGTACTTC. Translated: CASSPTGGSYEQYF.

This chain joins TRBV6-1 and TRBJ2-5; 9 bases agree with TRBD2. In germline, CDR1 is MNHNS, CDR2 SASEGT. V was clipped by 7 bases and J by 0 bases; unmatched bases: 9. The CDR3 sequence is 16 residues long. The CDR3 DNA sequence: TGTGCCAGCATCCAAATAGCGGGGGATTACCAAGAGACCCAGTACTTC. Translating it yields CASIQIAGDYQETQYF.

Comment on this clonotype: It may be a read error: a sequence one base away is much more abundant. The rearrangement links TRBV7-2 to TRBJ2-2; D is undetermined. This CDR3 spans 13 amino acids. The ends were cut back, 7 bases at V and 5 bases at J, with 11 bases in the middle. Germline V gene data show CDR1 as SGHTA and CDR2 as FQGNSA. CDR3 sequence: CASNSRCTGELFF. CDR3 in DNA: TGTGCCAGCAATTCTAGATGTACCGGGGAGCTGTTTTTT.

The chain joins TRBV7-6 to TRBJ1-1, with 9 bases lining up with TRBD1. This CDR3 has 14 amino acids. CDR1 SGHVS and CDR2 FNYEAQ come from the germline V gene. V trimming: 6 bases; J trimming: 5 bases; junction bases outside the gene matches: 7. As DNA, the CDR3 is TGTGCCAGCAGAACAGGGGGCGCTGGGACTGAAGCTTTCTTT. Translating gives CASRTGGAGTEAFF.

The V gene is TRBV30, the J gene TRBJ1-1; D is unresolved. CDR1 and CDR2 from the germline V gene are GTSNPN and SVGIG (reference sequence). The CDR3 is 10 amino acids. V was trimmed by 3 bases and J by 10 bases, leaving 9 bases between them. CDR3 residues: CAWSPPIAFF. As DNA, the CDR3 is TGTGCCTGGAGCCCCCCGATAGCTTTCTTT.

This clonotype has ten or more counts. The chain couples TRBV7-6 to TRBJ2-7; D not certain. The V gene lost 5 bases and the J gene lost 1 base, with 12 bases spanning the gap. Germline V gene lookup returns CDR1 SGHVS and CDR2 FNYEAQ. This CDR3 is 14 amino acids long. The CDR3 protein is CASSPAGLSYEQYF. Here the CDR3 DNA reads TGTGCCAGCAGCCCCGCTGGGCTATCCTACGAGCAGTACTTC. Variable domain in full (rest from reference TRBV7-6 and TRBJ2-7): GAGVSQSPRYKVTKRGQDVALRCDPISGHVSLYWYRQALGQGPEFLTYFNYEAQQDKSGLPNDRFSAERPEGSISTLTIQRTEQRDSAMYRCASSPAGLSYEQYFGPGTRLTVT.

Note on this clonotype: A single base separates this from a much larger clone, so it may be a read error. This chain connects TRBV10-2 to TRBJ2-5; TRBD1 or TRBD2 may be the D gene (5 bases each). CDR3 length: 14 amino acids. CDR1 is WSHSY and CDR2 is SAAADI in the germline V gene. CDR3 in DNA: TGCGCCATCAGTAGCAGCGTGGGGGAAGAGACCCAGTACTTC. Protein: CAISSSVGEETQYF.

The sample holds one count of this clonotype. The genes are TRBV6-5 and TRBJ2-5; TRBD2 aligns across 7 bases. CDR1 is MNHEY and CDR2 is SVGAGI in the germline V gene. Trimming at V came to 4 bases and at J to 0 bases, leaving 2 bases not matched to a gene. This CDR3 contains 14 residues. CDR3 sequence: CASSSLADQETQYF. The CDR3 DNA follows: TGTGCCAGCAGTTCGCTAGCGGACCAAGAGACCCAGTACTTC.

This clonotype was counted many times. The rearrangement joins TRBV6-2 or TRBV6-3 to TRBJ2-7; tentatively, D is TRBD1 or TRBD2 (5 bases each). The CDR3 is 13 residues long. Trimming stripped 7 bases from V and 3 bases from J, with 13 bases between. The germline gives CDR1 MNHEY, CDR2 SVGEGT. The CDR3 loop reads CASNRGVNYEQYF. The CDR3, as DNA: TGTGCCAGCAACAGAGGGGTAAACTACGAGCAGTACTTC.